The 23 T cell receptor beta chains given below trace back to one sample, sequenced in a study of Ad26.COV2.S vaccination and SARS-CoV-2 variants. The method was immunoSEQ multiplex PCR; TCRdb's version includes in-frame clones alone and lacks a portion of them. The table includes about 180,000 clones, approximately 90% detected once. This material consisted of peripheral blood, taken after recovery from COVID-19. The receptors were sampled from a human donor who had recovered from COVID-19.

The chain employs TRBV11-2 and TRBJ2-7; 11 nucleotides align to TRBD2. This CDR3 is 15 amino acids long. Germline assignment: CDR1 SGHAT and CDR2 FQNNGV. Trimming cost V 4 bases and J 3 bases; bases outside gene matches: 5. The CDR3 DNA reads as TGTGCCAGCAGCTCGCTTAGCGGGAGGGTCTACGAGCAGTACTTC. Its protein product is CASSSLSGRVYEQYF.

V gene TRBV11-2 combines with J gene TRBJ1-1; D call uncertain. The CDR3 is 12 residues long. The V end was cut by 3 bases, the J end by 1 base, with 3 bases between. Germline assignment: CDR1 SGHAT and CDR2 FQNNGV. The CDR3 coding sequence is TGTGCCAGCAGCTTTGGGAACACTGAAGCTTTCTTT. Amino acid sequence: CASSFGNTEAFF.

The V gene is TRBV6-1, the J gene TRBJ1-2, with D possibly being TRBD1 (6 bases). The CDR3 consists of 15 residues. Between the trimmed V and J ends, which lost 0 bases and 3 bases, there was a span of 11 bases. Germline V lookup: CDR1 MNHNS, CDR2 SASEGT. The CDR3 coding sequence is TGTGCCAGCAGTGAAGCAGAGGGGGACCACTATGGCTACACCTTC. This sequence encodes CASSEAEGDHYGYTF.

The chain links TRBV13 to TRBJ2-3; D perhaps matches TRBD1 (5 bases). The CDR3 spans 14 residues. Germline V gene data show CDR1 as PRHDT and CDR2 as FYEKMQ (reference sequence). The ends were cut back, 4 bases at V and 6 bases at J, with 14 bases in the middle. CDR3 region: CASSSSGSRDTQYF. CDR3 sequence (DNA): TGTGCCAGCAGCTCTTCAGGGTCTCGGGATACGCAGTATTTT.

The V call is TRBV27, the J call TRBJ1-3; weak D call: TRBD1 (6 bases). There are 14 residues in the CDR3. Between the trimmed V and J ends, which lost 5 bases and 2 bases, there was a span of 10 bases. The germline gives CDR1 MNHEY, CDR2 SMNVEV (reference sequence). Here the CDR3 reads CASSLTGTGNTIYF. For the CDR3, the DNA is TGTGCCAGCAGTCTTACAGGGACTGGAAACACCATATATTTT.

V usage is TRBV15 and J usage is TRBJ1-2; D might be TRBD1 (6 bases). V lost 2 bases, J lost 4 bases, and 17 bases lay in between. Germline CDR1 reads LNHNV; CDR2 reads YYDKDF (reference sequence). There are 16 residues in the CDR3. The CDR3 nucleotides are TGTGCCACCAGCAGAACCAGACAGGCCCCCTCCTATGGCTACACCTTC. Protein: CATSRTRQAPSYGYTF.

The sample holds a few counts of this clone. The V and J genes are TRBV7-9 and TRBJ2-1, with a weak D call TRBD1 (6 bases). This CDR3 has 13 residues. The V gene lost 0 bases and the J gene lost 10 bases, with 10 bases spanning the gap. Per the germline V gene, CDR1 is SEHNR and CDR2 is FQNEAQ (reference sequence). The CDR3 here is CASSLAHQGEQFF. Here the CDR3 DNA reads TGTGCCAGCAGCTTAGCACACCAGGGGGAGCAGTTCTTC.

This chain uses TRBV4-2 with TRBJ1-1; D call uncertain. CDR1 and CDR2 (germline): LGHNA, YNFKEQ. The CDR3 loop spans 13 amino acids. Trimming stripped 0 bases from V and 7 bases from J, with 9 bases between. CDR3 region: CASSQDWADEAFF. In DNA form, the CDR3 reads TGTGCCAGCAGCCAAGATTGGGCGGATGAAGCTTTCTTT.

The count of this clone is one. The rearrangement joins TRBV6-4 to TRBJ2-3; 9 positions match TRBD1. The CDR3 covers 18 residues. The V gene's germline CDR1 is MRHNA and CDR2 SNTAGT. J gave up 2 bases and V 6 bases, and 15 bases lay outside the gene matches. The CDR3 nucleotides read TGTGCCAGCAGGAGGCCGGACAGGGGAATTGAGGACACAGATACGCAGTATTTT. This codes for CASRRPDRGIEDTDTQYF.

J is TRBJ1-1 and V is TRBV5-1, with TRBD1 as a possible D gene (5 bases). Trimming removed 4 bases from V and 1 base from J, with 8 bases in between. This CDR3 is built from 13 residues. Germline V gene lookup returns CDR1 SGHRS and CDR2 YFSETQ. CDR3 sequence reads: CASSADRNTEAFF. CDR3 nucleotides: TGCGCCAGCAGCGCAGACAGGAACACTGAAGCTTTCTTT.

The genes are TRBV30 and TRBJ1-2, with TRBD1 as a possible D gene (6 bases). The V gene lost 3 bases and the J gene lost 5 bases, with 19 bases spanning the gap. The CDR3 consists of 15 residues. Germline V gives CDR1 GTSNPN, CDR2 SVGIG (reference sequence). CDR3 DNA: TGTGCCTGGAGCCCTCAGGGGATTCTCAGTTATGGCTACACCTTC. Its protein is CAWSPQGILSYGYTF. Supplemented by reference TRBV30 and TRBJ1-2, the full variable domain reads SQTIHQWPATLVQPVGSPLSLECTVEGTSNPNLYWYRQAAGRGLQLLFYSVGIGQISSEVPQNLSASRPQDRQFILSSKKLLLSDSGFYLCAWSPQGILSYGYTFGSGTRLTVV.

This clone was counted once. The chain joins TRBV9 to TRBJ2-5; no reliable D call. V shed 4 bases and J shed 1 base, with 11 bases lying between them. Per germline, CDR1 SGDLS and CDR2 YYNGEE. The CDR3 is made up of 14 amino acids. The CDR3 spells CASSPQRSQETQYF. The CDR3 bases are TGTGCCAGCAGCCCCCAGAGGTCCCAAGAGACCCAGTACTTC.

V gene TRBV5-1 combines with J gene TRBJ2-1; 7 bases fit TRBD2. This CDR3 is built from 14 residues. The trim removed 5 bases at V and 3 bases at J, leaving 5 bases unmatched. Germline CDR1 and CDR2: SGHRS and YFSETQ. The CDR3 DNA is TGCGCCAGCAGTGATAGCGGGCACTACAATGAGCAGTTCTTC. Amino acid sequence: CASSDSGHYNEQFF.

This chain links TRBV5-3 with TRBJ1-3; D is unclear. TRBV5-3 is an open reading frame whose function is uncertain. V lost 7 bases to trimming and J lost 2 bases, with 4 bases between them. This CDR3 has 11 residues. This CDR3 reads CARGTGNTIYF. CDR3 nucleotide sequence: TGTGCCAGAGGTACTGGAAACACCATATATTTT.

The chain links TRBV25-1 to TRBJ2-1; weak D call: TRBD1 (5 bases). Germline lookup yields CDR1 MGHDK and CDR2 SYGVNS. V was pared by 3 bases and J by 5 bases, with 11 bases between. The CDR3 spans 14 residues. CDR3 loop: CASSESGFHNEQFF. As DNA, the CDR3 is TGTGCCAGCAGTGAGTCAGGGTTCCACAATGAGCAGTTCTTC. Based on the CDR3 plus reference TRBV25-1 and TRBJ2-1, the full variable domain is EADIYQTPRYLVIGTGKKITLECSQTMGHDKMYWYQQDPGMELHLIHYSYGVNSTEKGDLSSESTVSRIRTEHFPLTLESARPSHTSQYLCASSESGFHNEQFFGPGTRLTVL.

This clone was seen many times. The chain uses TRBV7-9 and TRBJ2-7; 8 bases line up with TRBD2. Trimming removed 4 bases from V and 6 bases from J; junction bases left unmatched: 11. Germline CDR1 SEHNR, CDR2 FQNEAQ (reference sequence). The CDR3 covers 15 residues. The CDR3 DNA is TGTGCCAGCAGCTCCAGCCCGGGGGGGCCGAGCGAGCAGTACTTC. Amino acid sequence: CASSSSPGGPSEQYF.

This chain links TRBV9 with TRBJ2-3; a possible D gene is TRBD2 (7 bases). Germline V gene data show CDR1 as SGDLS and CDR2 as YYNGEE. Trimming cost V 0 bases and J 4 bases, with 15 bases left between them. The CDR3 extends over 16 amino acids. The CDR3 loop reads CASSVERGRGPDTQYF. The CDR3 coding sequence is TGTGCCAGCAGCGTAGAGAGGGGGAGGGGACCAGATACGCAGTATTTT.

This chain links TRBV13 with TRBJ1-1; no clear D gene. Per the germline V gene, CDR1 is PRHDT and CDR2 is FYEKMQ (reference sequence). Trimming took off 1 base at V and 2 bases at J, with 5 bases between the two ends. CDR3 length equals 13 residues. CDR3 protein: CASSLVTNTEAFF. The CDR3 nucleotides are TGTGCCAGCAGCTTAGTCACCAACACTGAAGCTTTCTTT.

This chain connects TRBV30 to TRBJ2-3; 13 positions agree with TRBD2. V trimming: 5 bases; J trimming: 3 bases; junction bases outside the gene matches: 2. Germline values: CDR1 GTSNPN, CDR2 SVGIG (reference sequence). There are 14 residues in the CDR3. The CDR3 here is CAWLTSGRTDTQYF. DNA of the CDR3: TGTGCCTGGCTGACTAGCGGGAGGACAGATACGCAGTATTTT.

This clone was detected only once. The chain has TRBV7-2 and TRBJ2-1, with a possible D match to TRBD2 (6 bases). This CDR3 is 17 amino acids long. V was clipped by 1 base and J by 1 base, with 14 bases between them. Germline V lookup: CDR1 SGHTA, CDR2 FQGNSA. The CDR3 bases are TGTGCCAGCAGCTTAGGAGCGAATAGCGGTTCCTACAATGAGCAGTTCTTC. Protein sequence: CASSLGANSGSYNEQFF.

The chain employs TRBV7-9 and TRBJ2-7, with 9 bases fitting TRBD1. In germline, CDR1 is SEHNR, CDR2 FQNEAQ (reference sequence). Trimming removed 5 bases from V and 3 bases from J; junction bases left unmatched: 5. The CDR3 spans 14 residues. CDR3 bases: TGTGCCAGCAGCACCGGACAGGGGATCTACGAGCAGTACTTC. It encodes CASSTGQGIYEQYF.

The V gene is TRBV11-2, the J gene TRBJ2-1, with D perhaps matching TRBD2 (5 bases). Between the trimmed V and J ends, which lost 0 bases and 9 bases, there was a span of 6 bases. From germline, CDR1 is SGHAT and CDR2 FQNNGV. This CDR3 is built from 12 residues. CDR3 bases: TGTGCCAGCAGCTTAGAGGGGAGTGAGCAGTTCTTC. The encoded protein is CASSLEGSEQFF. Full variable domain (missing parts from reference TRBV11-2 and TRBJ2-1): EAGVAQSPRYKIIEKRQSVAFWCNPISGHATLYWYQQILGQGPKLLIQFQNNGVVDDSQLPKDRFSAERLKGVDSTLKIQPAKLEDSAVYLCASSLEGSEQFFGPGTRLTVL.

This clone was observed once. This chain connects TRBV6-4 to TRBJ1-1; TRBD1 is a possible D gene (5 bases). The CDR3 covers 15 residues. Germline assignment: CDR1 MRHNA and CDR2 SNTAGT. Trimming took 5 bases from V and 5 from J, leaving 18 bases between them. CDR3 residues: CASSPLSREWTEAFF. The CDR3 nucleotides read TGTGCCAGCAGTCCTTTATCCAGGGAGTGGACTGAAGCTTTCTTT.